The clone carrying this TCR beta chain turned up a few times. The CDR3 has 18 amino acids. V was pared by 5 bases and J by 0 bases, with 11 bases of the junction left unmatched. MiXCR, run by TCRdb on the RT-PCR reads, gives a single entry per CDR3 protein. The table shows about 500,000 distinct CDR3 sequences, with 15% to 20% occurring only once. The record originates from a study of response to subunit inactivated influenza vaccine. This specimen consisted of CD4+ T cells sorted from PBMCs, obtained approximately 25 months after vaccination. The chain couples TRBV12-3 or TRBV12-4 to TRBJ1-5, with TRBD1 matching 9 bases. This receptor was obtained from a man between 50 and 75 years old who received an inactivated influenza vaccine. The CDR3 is CASSPLTGGLISNQPQHF. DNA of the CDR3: TGTGCCAGCAGTCCCTTGACAGGGGGTTTAATTAGCAATCAGCCCCAGCATTTT.